The rows below give T cell receptor beta chains drawn from one sample of a study of blood T cell repertoires in COVID-19. Using immunoSEQ multiplex PCR, the repertoire was profiled, and TCRdb retains in-frame clones only, with some absent. This table has 220,000 or so clones, about 86% appearing once. The sequenced sample was peripheral blood. Receptor source: a woman in her fifties or sixties with COVID-19, enrolled during active disease. The CDR3 runs from the conserved cysteine through the conserved F or W. The D gene is left open where the match is weak. Clone sizes are given selectively: once, few, many, or a class where the clone is expanded.

J,V,D,size,DNA,CDR3
TRBJ1-3,TRBV2,-,-,TGTGCCAGCAGTCCTCTCCGGGGGGGAAACACCATATATTTT,CASSPLRGGNTIYF
TRBJ1-1,TRBV11-2,-,-,TGTGCCAGCAGCTTATCCTATGGGAGCGGGAACACTGAAGCTTTCTTT,CASSLSYGSGNTEAFF
TRBJ2-7,TRBV5-1,TRBD2,-,TGCGCCAGCAGCCTTAACAGCGGGGGAAACTACGAGCAGTACTTC,CASSLNSGGNYEQYF
TRBJ2-7,TRBV7-8,-,-,TGTGCCAGCAGCTTAGAGGACAGCTACGAGCAGTACTTC,CASSLEDSYEQYF
TRBJ2-1,TRBV20-1,TRBD2,-,TGCAGTGCTAGGATAGCGGGTGAGCAGTTCTTC,CSARIAGEQFF
TRBJ2-3,TRBV7-9,TRBD1,-,TGTGCCAGCAGCTCCAGACAGGGGAGCCTCCCAGATACGCAGTATTTT,CASSSRQGSLPDTQYF
TRBJ1-6,TRBV19,-,-,TGTGCCAGTAGTCTCGGGACTCTGGAGAATTCACCCCTCCACTTT,CASSLGTLENSPLHF
TRBJ2-2,TRBV3-1/TRBV3-2,TRBD2,-,TGTGCCAGCAGCCAGCCACCTAGCGGGGGAACCGGGGAGCTGTTTTTT,CASSQPPSGGTGELFF
TRBJ2-1,TRBV11-2,TRBD1,once,TGTGCCAGCAGCTTAGTGGACAGGATTGGGTACAATGAGCAGTTCTTC,CASSLVDRIGYNEQFF
TRBJ1-1,TRBV19,-,once,TGTGCCAGTATGCTGTACATGAACACTGAAGCTTTCTTT,CASMLYMNTEAFF
TRBJ2-7,TRBV7-3,TRBD1,-,TGTGCCAGCAGCCCGTCCGGGACAGGGGAGCAGTACTTC,CASSPSGTGEQYF
TRBJ1-3,TRBV10-2,-,-,TGCGCCAGCAGTGGAGGCATCCTCTCTGGAAACACCATATATTTT,CASSGGILSGNTIYF
TRBJ1-1,TRBV19,TRBD1,-,TGTGCCAGTAGTATCAACAGGGGGCCGACTGAAGCTTTCTTT,CASSINRGPTEAFF
TRBJ1-1,TRBV6-6,TRBD1,-,TGTGCCAGCTCCTTTGACAGGGCGAACACTGAAGCTTTCTTT,CASSFDRANTEAFF
TRBJ2-6,TRBV7-8,-,-,TGTGCCAGCAGCTTAGCGAAACCAGGGTTCGGGGCCAACGTCCTGACTTTC,CASSLAKPGFGANVLTF
TRBJ2-7,TRBV19,TRBD1,-,TGTGCCAGTAGCTCAGACAGGGTACGCGAGCAGTACTTC,CASSSDRVREQYF
TRBJ1-5,TRBV19,-,-,TGTGCCAGTAGTACCATTCAGGGAGGAGCCCATCAGCCCCAGCATTTT,CASSTIQGGAHQPQHF
TRBJ2-3,TRBV23-1,TRBD2,-,TGCGCCAGCAGTCAGAGGAGCGGGGGCACAGATACGCAGTATTTT,CASSQRSGGTDTQYF
TRBJ1-2,TRBV4-1,-,-,TGCGCCAGCAGCCCCGGGAATAACTATGGCTACACCTTC,CASSPGNNYGYTF
TRBJ1-2,TRBV7-9,TRBD1,-,TGTGCCAGCAGCCGCCGACAGGGGCTCCTTGGGGGCTACACCTTC,CASSRRQGLLGGYTF
TRBJ1-3,TRBV3-1/TRBV3-2,-,-,TGTGCCAGCAGCCATTTTTCCCAGGGAAACACCATATATTTT,CASSHFSQGNTIYF
TRBJ2-1,TRBV1,-,-,TGCACCAGCAGCCAATCTAGCGGGGGGGCCAAGGGGCAGTTCTTC,CTSSQSSGGAKGQFF
TRBJ2-5,TRBV12-3/TRBV12-4,-,-,TGTGCCAGCACCTCGGGGCGGGGAGAGACCCAGTACTTC,CASTSGRGETQYF
TRBJ1-1,TRBV3-1/TRBV3-2,-,few,TGTGCCAGCAGCCCTGGAAGGGGGATCGGAGCTTTCTTT,CASSPGRGIGAFF
TRBJ1-4,TRBV18,-,-,TGTGCCAGCTCACCTGGGGGGGGCAATGAAAAACTGTTTTTT,CASSPGGGNEKLFF
TRBJ2-5,TRBV5-1,-,-,TGCGCCAGCAGCTTTGCTAGCTTTGTGGAGACCCAGTACTTC,CASSFASFVETQYF
TRBJ2-1,TRBV30,-,-,TGTGCCTGGAGGTGGGGCACTTACAATGAGCAGTTCTTC,CAWRWGTYNEQFF
TRBJ1-4,TRBV7-9,TRBD1,-,TGTGCCAGCAGCCCCCGACGGGACAGGGTAATCTCTAATGAAAAACTGTTTTTT,CASSPRRDRVISNEKLFF
TRBJ2-7,TRBV5-4,-,once,TGTGCCAGCAGCTATGGGCAGGACGAGCAGTACTTC,CASSYGQDEQYF
TRBJ1-2,TRBV29-1,TRBD1,-,TGCAGCGTTAGGACAGGGGGTAACTATGGCTACACCTTC,CSVRTGGNYGYTF
TRBJ1-5,TRBV27,-,-,TGTGCCAGCAGCCAATCAGGGAGGCTGGAGCCCCAGCATTTT,CASSQSGRLEPQHF
TRBJ2-7,TRBV12-3/TRBV12-4,TRBD1,-,TGTGCCAGCAGTTTCAGGGGGCGAAACGAGCAGTACTTC,CASSFRGRNEQYF
TRBJ1-5,TRBV10-3,TRBD1,-,TGTGCCATCAGTGAGTTATCCGGGACAGGGGGAGTCGTCGGTCAGCCCCAGCATTTT,CAISELSGTGGVVGQPQHF
TRBJ1-1,TRBV19,-,-,TGTGCCAGTAGTGTCTATTTCGACAGACCGAACACTGAAGCTTTCTTT,CASSVYFDRPNTEAFF
TRBJ2-1,TRBV24-1,-,-,TGTGCCACCAGTGATTTGCCCCCCGGGAGGACAGCTTTTCGGAATGAGCAGTTCTTC,CATSDLPPGRTAFRNEQFF
TRBJ1-1,TRBV19,TRBD1,-,TGTGCCAGCGGGAGACAGGGAATAATCACTGAAGCTTTCTTT,CASGRQGIITEAFF
TRBJ1-1,TRBV19,-,-,TGTGCCAGTACCTCACGAGGCTACACTGAAGCTTTCTTT,CASTSRGYTEAFF
TRBJ2-5,TRBV10-2,-,-,TGCGCCAGCAGTGGGGCGCTAGCGGAGACCCAGTACTTC,CASSGALAETQYF
TRBJ1-6,TRBV6-2/TRBV6-3,TRBD1,-,TGTGCCAGCAGCACCGGGACAGGGAGCTCCTATAATTCACCCCTCCACTTT,CASSTGTGSSYNSPLHF
TRBJ2-3,TRBV5-5,-,-,TGTGCCAGCAGCTATAGACAGGTTAGCACAGATACGCAGTATTTT,CASSYRQVSTDTQYF
TRBJ2-2,TRBV7-7,TRBD2,-,TGTGCCAGCAGCTTCCTAGGGCTAGCGGCCAACACCGGGGAGCTGTTTTTT,CASSFLGLAANTGELFF
TRBJ2-2,TRBV7-8,TRBD2,-,TGTGCCAGCAGCTTATTAGCGGGGGGGCACACCGGGGAGCTGTTTTTT,CASSLLAGGHTGELFF
TRBJ2-3,TRBV4-1,-,-,TGCGCCAGCAGCCAAGGGGTCTCGGGAGATACGCAGTATTTT,CASSQGVSGDTQYF
TRBJ1-6,TRBV3-1/TRBV3-2,-,-,TGTGCCAGCAGCCTCAGGGATTCACCCCTCCACTTT,CASSLRDSPLHF
TRBJ2-1,TRBV15,-,-,TGTGCCACCCACCAGGGGTACAATGAGCAGTTCTTC,CATHQGYNEQFF
TRBJ2-1,TRBV19,TRBD2,-,TGTGCCAGTAGTAGGGCGGGGGGCATGCAGCAGTTCTTC,CASSRAGGMQQFF
TRBJ1-5,TRBV19,TRBD1,-,TGTGCCAGTAGCCGATCACAGGGGTGGGTGCCCCAGCATTTT,CASSRSQGWVPQHF
TRBJ1-5,TRBV6-2/TRBV6-3,-,-,TGTGCCAGCAGTTACAGCGGCGATTACCAGCCCCAGCATTTT,CASSYSGDYQPQHF
TRBJ1-2,TRBV12-3/TRBV12-4,-,-,TGTGCCAGCAGTTTGGGGGGGAGTGGCTACACCTTC,CASSLGGSGYTF
TRBJ1-5,TRBV5-4,-,-,TGTGCCAGCAGCTTGGACCCTAACGGGCCCCAGCATTTT,CASSLDPNGPQHF
TRBJ2-3,TRBV5-1,-,-,TGCGCCAGCAGCTTGGGCAGTCCCAGCACAGATACGCAGTATTTT,CASSLGSPSTDTQYF
TRBJ2-2,TRBV11-2,-,-,TGTGCCAGCAGCTTCGATACGCAGGGGACCACCGGGGAGCTGTTTTTT,CASSFDTQGTTGELFF
TRBJ1-1,TRBV27,TRBD1,once,TGTGCCAGCAGTTTACTACAGGGGAGAAACACTGAAGCTTTCTTT,CASSLLQGRNTEAFF
TRBJ1-4,TRBV7-2,-,-,TGTGCCGGTCTGGGAGGAATGTATGAAAAACTGTTTTTT,CAGLGGMYEKLFF